This paragraph reports one T cell receptor (beta chain). This sample is part of a study of OX40 agonist ivuxolimab in advanced cancers. Trimming shortened V by 9 bases and J by 7 bases, and 15 bases separated the two germline ends. CDR1 SNHLY and CDR2 FYNNEI come from the germline V gene. The CDR3 consists of 13 residues. Sequencing used immunoSEQ multiplex PCR; TCRdb keeps in-frame clones, though not all of them. Among under 85,000 clones, 70% to 90% were seen once, and the ten largest hold about 0.45%. The sample consisted of CD4+ or CD8+ T cells sorted from blood, taken in a trial of the OX40 agonist ivuxolimab. The source of this sequence is an adult with an advanced solid tumor such as melanoma, head and neck, liver or kidney cancer. The J gene is TRBJ1-4, the V gene TRBV2, with D possibly being TRBD1 (5 bases). CDR3: CARRRGGGEKLFF. CDR3 nucleotides: TGTGCCAGGAGGAGGGGTGGAGGTGAAAAACTGTTTTTT. The variable domain in full, completed from reference TRBV2 and TRBJ1-4, reads EPEVTQTPSHQVTQMGQEVILRCVPISNHLYFYWYRQILGQKVEFLVSFYNNEISEKSEIFDDQFSVERPDGSNFTLKIRSTKLEDSAMYFCARRRGGGEKLFFGSGTQLSVL.